This T cell receptor beta chain was recorded in a study of OX40 agonist ivuxolimab in advanced cancers. In the study overall: Three patients got partial responses; one had hepatocellular carcinoma and two had cutaneous melanoma. Study-wide findings and caveats: Both CD4+ and CD8+ T cell populations in blood had undergone clonal expansion by week 6 at 0.1 to 3.0 mg/kg.

Data came from immunoSEQ multiplex PCR; TCRdb stores just in-frame clones and leaves some out. The data contain under 85,000 clones, more than 75% of them seen just once; the ten biggest clones take up 0.45% to 0.55%. Concerning this clone itself: Its target is unknown.

V lost 2 bases and J lost 7, with 12 bases in between. Looked up from germline, CDR1 is SGHDT and CDR2 is YYEEEE. The CDR3 length is 14 residues. The clonotype was recovered from an adult with an advanced solid tumor such as melanoma, head and neck, liver or kidney cancer. The chain couples TRBV5-6 to TRBJ1-4; D gene ambiguous. The sample in question was CD4+ or CD8+ T cells sorted from blood, obtained in a trial of the OX40 agonist ivuxolimab. The CDR3 spells CASSFKVGSEKLFF. The CDR3 DNA is TGTGCCAGCAGCTTCAAGGTGGGGAGTGAAAAACTGTTTTTT. The entire variable domain, with the rest obtained from reference TRBV5-6 and TRBJ1-4, is as follows: DAGVTQSPTHLIKTRGQQVTLRCSPKSGHDTVSWYQQALGQGPQFIFQYYEEEERQRGNFPDRFSGHQFPNYSSELNVNALLLGDSALYLCASSFKVGSEKLFFGSGTQLSVL.